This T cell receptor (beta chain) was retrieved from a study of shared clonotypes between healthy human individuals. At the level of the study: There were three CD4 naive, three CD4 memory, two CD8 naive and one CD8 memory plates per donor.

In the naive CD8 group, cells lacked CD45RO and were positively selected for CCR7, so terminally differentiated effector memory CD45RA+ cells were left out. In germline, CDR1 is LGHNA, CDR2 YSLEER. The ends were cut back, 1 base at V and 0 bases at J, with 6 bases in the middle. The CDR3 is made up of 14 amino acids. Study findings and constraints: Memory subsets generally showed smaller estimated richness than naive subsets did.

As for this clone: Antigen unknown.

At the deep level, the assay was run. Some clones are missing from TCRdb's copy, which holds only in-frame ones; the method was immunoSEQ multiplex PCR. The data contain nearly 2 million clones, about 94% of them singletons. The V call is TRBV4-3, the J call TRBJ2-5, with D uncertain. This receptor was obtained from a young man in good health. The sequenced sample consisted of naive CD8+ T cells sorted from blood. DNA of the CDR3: TGCGCCAGCAGCCAAGCCCAGTACCAAGAGACCCAGTACTTC. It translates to CASSQAQYQETQYF.